This T cell receptor (beta chain) was identified in a study of spatial heterogeneity in lung cancer. Study observations and caveats: Tumors with more nonsynonymous mutations had more expanded intratumoral alpha and beta TCRs.

In the library, each TCR cDNA molecule bore its own unique molecular identifier. TCRdb recomputed calls from the 5' RACE reads with MiXCR, one row per CDR3 protein. The table records 7,500 to 8,500 distinct CDR3 sequences, around 7% of them present only once. V was clipped by 2 bases and J by 3 bases; unmatched bases: 1. The length of the CDR3 is 15 residues. From germline, CDR1 is MDHEN and CDR2 SYDVKM. As concerns this clonotype: As yet, its antigen is unknown.

The time point is: sample taken at primary tumor resection. Samples were obtained from around 72 donors, all untreated early-stage non-small cell lung cancer patients. Unsorted tumor, nontumor lung tissue or cryopreserved PBMC supplied the whole RNA. The rearrangement joins TRBV28 to TRBJ2-3; 11 bases match TRBD2. The source was lung tumor tissue, collected at surgery. This receptor was obtained from a male donor with early-stage non-small cell lung cancer. This CDR3 reads CASSLLAGGTDTQYF. Here the CDR3 DNA reads TGTGCCAGCAGTTTACTAGCGGGAGGAACAGATACGCAGTATTTT.